The next 28 T cell receptor beta chains were all read from a single sample in a study of shared clonotypes between healthy human individuals. Here immunoSEQ multiplex PCR was the method, and the copy in TCRdb shows in-frame clones only, minus some. The sample lists roughly 1,500,000 clones, approximately 98% occurring once. Sequenced sample: naive CD4+ T cells sorted from blood. Sample subset: CD45RA+ positively selected. The receptors come from a young man in good health.

The CDR3 is CASSGTGPAGELFF. The CDR3 coding sequence is TGTGCCAGCAGTGGGACAGGGCCAGCCGGGGAGCTGTTTTTT. V is TRBV6-4 and J is TRBJ2-2, with 8 bases that match TRBD1. Germline CDR1 MRHNA, CDR2 SNTAGT. The CDR3 sequence is 14 residues long. Trimming at V came to 4 bases and at J to 6 bases, leaving 4 bases not matched to a gene.

With regard to this clone: Additional DNA sequences in this sample encode the identical CDR3. This chain uses TRBV28 with TRBJ1-5; possible D gene TRBD1, 6 bases. The CDR3 is made up of 14 amino acids. Between the trimmed V and J ends, which lost 1 base and 2 bases, there was a span of 6 bases. Germline CDR1 reads MDHEN; CDR2 reads SYDVKM. CDR3 loop: CASSLSGGNQPQHF. As DNA, the CDR3 is TGTGCCAGCAGTTTATCAGGGGGCAATCAGCCCCAGCATTTT.

The rearrangement links TRBV28 to TRBJ2-5; possibly TRBD1 or TRBD2 for D (5 bases each). This CDR3 has 14 amino acids. V lost 9 bases and J lost 5, with 19 bases in between. Germline-derived CDR1 and CDR2 are MDHEN and SYDVKM. CDR3: CASSSGTTLETQYF. CDR3 nucleotides: TGTGCCAGTTCCTCCGGGACCACCCTGGAGACCCAGTACTTC.

The CDR3: CASSPLWGPPGQRASGANVLTF. The CDR3 bases are TGTGCCAGCTCCCCCCTGTGGGGTCCCCCGGGACAGAGAGCCTCTGGGGCCAACGTCCTGACTTTC. This rearrangement joins TRBV18 to TRBJ2-6, with 7 bases that match TRBD1. CDR3 length: 22 amino acids. Trimming removed 6 bases from V and 0 bases from J; junction bases left unmatched: 23. In germline, CDR1 is KGHSH, CDR2 LQKENI.

The rearrangement joins TRBV5-5 to TRBJ2-7, with a possible D match to TRBD1 (6 bases). Germline CDR1 reads SGHKS; CDR2 reads YYEKEE (reference sequence). Trimming shortened V by 4 bases and J by 3 bases, and 14 bases separated the two germline ends. CDR3 length: 14 amino acids. CDR3 amino acids: CASSLPGQIYEQYF. The CDR3 coding sequence is TGTGCCAGCAGCCTTCCGGGACAAATCTACGAGCAGTACTTC.

The gene calls are TRBV11-2 and TRBJ2-7; D is unclear. Germline values: CDR1 SGHAT, CDR2 FQNNGV. Between the trimmed V and J ends, which lost 0 bases and 0 bases, there was a span of 15 bases. The CDR3 has 17 amino acids. In nucleotides, the CDR3 is TGTGCCAGCAGCTTAGATTCCCCCGTTGGTTACTCCTACGAGCAGTACTTC. Translating it yields CASSLDSPVGYSYEQYF.

The rearrangement links TRBV5-1 to TRBJ2-7; tentative D call: TRBD1 (5 bases). V lost 4 bases to trimming and J lost 6 bases, with 20 bases between them. The CDR3 is 15 amino acids. CDR1 is SGHRS, CDR2 YFSETQ, per germline. The CDR3 sequence is CASSPIIGSDSEQYF. The DNA for the CDR3 is TGCGCCAGCAGCCCAATTATTGGTAGTGACAGCGAGCAGTACTTC.

The J gene is TRBJ2-5, the V gene TRBV5-1; no clear D. Per germline, CDR1 SGHRS and CDR2 YFSETQ. Trimming removed 4 bases at V and 2 bases at J, with 12 bases between. The CDR3 covers 14 residues. Here the CDR3 reads CASSHAGPQETQYF. CDR3 sequence (DNA): TGCGCCAGCAGCCACGCCGGGCCGCAAGAGACCCAGTACTTC. Combining the CDR3 with reference TRBV5-1 and TRBJ2-5 gives the whole variable domain KAGVTQTPRYLIKTRGQQVTLSCSPISGHRSVSWYQQTPGQGLQFLFEYFSETQRNKGNFPGRFSGRQFSNSRSEMNVSTLELGDSALYLCASSHAGPQETQYFGPGTRLLVL.

This chain connects TRBV7-2 to TRBJ1-5, with D possibly being TRBD1 (5 bases). Trimming cost V 3 bases and J 4 bases, with 10 bases left between them. Germline V lookup: CDR1 SGHTA, CDR2 FQGNSA. This CDR3 spans 14 amino acids. The CDR3 DNA sequence: TGTGCCAGCAGCTTTTGGGGGTTAAATCAGCCCCAGCATTTT. Encoded protein: CASSFWGLNQPQHF.

The chain has TRBV11-3 and TRBJ2-2; D is perhaps TRBD2 (5 bases). The V end lost 5 bases, the J end lost 6 bases, and 13 bases lay between the germline ends. Germline lookup yields CDR1 SGHNT and CDR2 YENEEA. This CDR3 region has 14 residues. CDR3 protein: CASSLRRAAGELFF. CDR3 DNA: TGTGCCAGCAGCCTTAGGCGGGCCGCCGGGGAGCTGTTTTTT.

This clone was counted a single time. The J gene is TRBJ2-2, the V gene TRBV27, with D perhaps matching TRBD1 (6 bases). CDR3 length: 16 residues. Looked up from germline, CDR1 is MNHEY and CDR2 is SMNVEV (reference sequence). Trimming took 6 bases from V and 2 from J, leaving 16 bases between them. The CDR3, as DNA: TGTGCCAGCAGCCTGGGGCAGGGGCGCAACACCGGGGAGCTGTTTTTT. It translates to CASSLGQGRNTGELFF.

V usage is TRBV7-2 and J usage is TRBJ2-7, with a possible D match to TRBD2 (5 bases). CDR3 length equals 13 residues. V was cut by 4 bases and J by 2 bases, with 9 bases left in between. Germline V gene sequence: CDR1 SGHTA, CDR2 FQGNSA. The CDR3 nucleotides are TGTGCCAGCAGCTACCAGACTACCTACGAGCAGTACTTC. This encodes CASSYQTTYEQYF.

The rearrangement links TRBV18 to TRBJ2-1; D unclear. V was pared by 7 bases and J by 7 bases, with 20 bases between. Germline V gives CDR1 KGHSH, CDR2 LQKENI. This CDR3 contains 15 residues. In DNA form, the CDR3 reads TGTGCCAGCTTGGCTGTAGCCCTCGCTTTTAATGAGCAGTTCTTC. As protein: CASLAVALAFNEQFF.

This clone was detected only once. This chain connects TRBV28 to TRBJ1-1; the D gene is possibly TRBD1 (5 bases). With 10 bases removed from V and 0 bases from J, the gap between germline ends came to 12 bases. Germline values: CDR1 MDHEN, CDR2 SYDVKM. The CDR3 is 13 amino acids. The CDR3 DNA sequence: TGTGCCACAAAGGAACAGGTGAACACTGAAGCTTTCTTT. Amino acid sequence: CATKEQVNTEAFF.

Comment on this clone: In the same sample, other DNA sequences code for this CDR3. The rearrangement uses TRBV28 and TRBJ2-1, with 9 bases identical to TRBD1. The V gene's germline CDR1 is MDHEN and CDR2 SYDVKM. This CDR3 has 14 amino acids. Unmatched junction bases numbered 5, after V lost 4 bases and J lost 7 bases. The CDR3 bases are TGTGCCAGCAGTTCCCCGGGACAGGGAAATGAGCAGTTCTTC. Translated: CASSSPGQGNEQFF.

The chain has TRBV11-2 and TRBJ2-7; no definite D call. The CDR3 runs 15 residues. Looked up from germline, CDR1 is SGHAT and CDR2 is FQNNGV. The V and J ends lost 0 bases and 0 bases respectively, with 9 bases between them. DNA of the CDR3: TGTGCCAGCAGCTTAGAAGTCGGGTTCTCCTACGAGCAGTACTTC. This translates into CASSLEVGFSYEQYF.

This chain connects TRBV7-9 to TRBJ2-7; D is possibly TRBD2 (6 bases). V lost 5 bases and J lost 3, with 11 bases in between. This CDR3 is built from 13 residues. Germline V lookup: CDR1 SEHNR, CDR2 FQNEAQ (reference sequence). In nucleotides, the CDR3 is TGTGCCAGCAGCCGGGACTTGAGCTACGAGCAGTACTTC. The encoded protein is CASSRDLSYEQYF.

The chain has TRBV2 and TRBJ2-2, with D uncertain. Trimming cost V 5 bases and J 1 base, with 8 bases left between them. The CDR3 spans 14 residues. Germline values: CDR1 SNHLY, CDR2 FYNNEI. The CDR3 is CASSRTVNTGELFF. CDR3 coding DNA: TGTGCCAGCAGTCGGACGGTGAACACCGGGGAGCTGTTTTTT.

V is TRBV7-7 and J is TRBJ2-3; 10 bases map to TRBD2. V was pared by 5 bases and J by 5 bases, with 7 bases of the junction left unmatched. Germline V gene lookup returns CDR1 SSHAT and CDR2 FNYEAQ (reference sequence). CDR3 length equals 15 residues. The DNA for the CDR3 is TGTGCCAGCAGCCCTCTAGCGGGAGTCGGAGATACGCAGTATTTT. Its protein is CASSPLAGVGDTQYF.

This clone was detected a few times. Other DNA sequences in the same sample also yield this CDR3. The chain is built from TRBV11-2 and TRBJ2-7, with D possibly matching TRBD1 (5 bases). The CDR3 has 13 amino acids. Trimming cost V 1 base and J 1 base, with 5 bases left between them. Germline V gene data show CDR1 as SGHAT and CDR2 as FQNNGV. CDR3 amino acids: CASSLGQSYEQYF. The CDR3 DNA is TGTGCCAGCAGCTTAGGACAGTCCTACGAGCAGTACTTC.

The V gene is TRBV10-3, the J gene TRBJ2-7, with 9 bases aligning to TRBD1. Trimming cost V 6 bases and J 3 bases; bases outside gene matches: 6. Germline values: CDR1 ENHRY, CDR2 SYGVKD. There are 14 residues in the CDR3. The CDR3 DNA reads as TGTGCCATCAGAGGACAGGGGTCTTTCTACGAGCAGTACTTC. It specifies CAIRGQGSFYEQYF.

The chain links TRBV18 to TRBJ1-1; unclear D gene. Germline loops: CDR1 KGHSH, CDR2 LQKENI. Trimming took off 3 bases at V and 1 base at J, with 6 bases between the two ends. The CDR3 runs 13 residues. The CDR3 loop is CASSPKKNTEAFF. In DNA, the CDR3 is TGTGCCAGCTCACCGAAAAAGAACACTGAAGCTTTCTTT.

This rearrangement joins TRBV15 to TRBJ2-7; no reliable D call. This CDR3 has 15 residues. From germline, CDR1 is LNHNV and CDR2 YYDKDF (reference sequence). V dropped 3 bases and J dropped 0 bases, with 12 bases sitting between them. CDR3 sequence (DNA): TGTGCCACCAGCAGGGATTACGCCGACTCCTACGAGCAGTACTTC. Protein product: CATSRDYADSYEQYF.

V gene TRBV18 combines with J gene TRBJ1-2; D gene unclear. The germline V gene has CDR1 KGHSH and CDR2 LQKENI. The CDR3 has 16 amino acids. Trimming removed 1 base from V and 3 bases from J, with 15 bases in between. CDR3 sequence (DNA): TGTGCCAGCTCACCACTAGACCAACTAGGGCACTATGGCTACACCTTC. Its translation: CASSPLDQLGHYGYTF. The full variable domain, completed using reference TRBV18 and TRBJ1-2, is NAGVMQNPRHLVRRRGQEARLRCSPMKGHSHVYWYRQLPEEGLKFMVYLQKENIIDESGMPKERFSAEFPKEGPSILRIQQVVRGDSAAYFCASSPLDQLGHYGYTFGSGTRLTVV.

This chain links TRBV7-2 with TRBJ2-5; 15 bases are a match to TRBD2. The CDR3 contains 16 residues. V trimming: 4 bases; J trimming: 4 bases; junction bases outside the gene matches: 4. From germline, CDR1 is SGHTA and CDR2 FQGNSA. The CDR3 nucleotides are TGTGCCAGCAGCTCGGGACTAGCGGGAGGAGGAGAGACCCAGTACTTC. Encoded protein: CASSSGLAGGGETQYF.

V is TRBV18 and J is TRBJ2-5, with 9 bases that match TRBD1. The germline CDR1 and CDR2 sequences are KGHSH and LQKENI. J lost 3 bases, V lost 3 bases, and 5 bases had no gene match. The CDR3 loop spans 15 amino acids. CDR3 in DNA: TGTGCCAGCTCACCGAACGGGGACAGGGAAGAGACCCAGTACTTC. This encodes CASSPNGDREETQYF.

The chain recombines TRBV15 with TRBJ2-7; 9 nucleotides align to TRBD1. Trimming removed 4 bases from V and 8 bases from J; junction bases left unmatched: 18. Per germline, CDR1 LNHNV and CDR2 YYDKDF (reference sequence). The CDR3 covers 17 residues. This CDR3 reads CATSKQHRQGEAWQQYF. CDR3 nucleotide sequence: TGTGCCACCAGCAAACAACACAGACAGGGGGAAGCCTGGCAGCAGTACTTC.

About this clone itself: Other DNA sequences of this sample code for an identical CDR3. The chain couples TRBV11-3 to TRBJ2-1, with 11 bases matching TRBD2. This CDR3 is 14 amino acids long. V shed 1 base, J shed 10 bases, and the junction held 3 bases outside the gene matches. CDR1 SGHNT and CDR2 YENEEA come from the germline V gene. The CDR3 DNA sequence: TGTGCCAGCAGCTTAGCTCTAGCGGGAGGAGAGCAGTTCTTC. Encoded protein: CASSLALAGGEQFF.